The 30 T cell receptor beta chains below all came from one sample that was sequenced in a study of cytomegalovirus exposure and HLA in healthy donors. Both 60 Vbeta primers and 13 Jbeta primers went into the PCR. Sequenced by immunoSEQ multiplex PCR; TCRdb stores in-frame clones only, minus some. The sample contains 110,000 to 150,000 clones, over 60% of which appear only once. Sequenced input: PBMCs. The receptors stem from a man aged 35-49 years in good health and CMV-seronegative.

The chain couples TRBV7-9 to TRBJ1-2; weak D call: TRBD1 (5 bases). V shed 2 bases and J shed 6 bases, with 10 bases lying between them. The CDR3 length is 13 residues. The germline CDR1 and CDR2 sequences are SEHNR and FQNEAQ (reference sequence). In DNA form, the CDR3 reads TGTGCCAGCAGCTTAAGCCTAGGGGATGGCTACACCTTC. It is translated as CASSLSLGDGYTF.

V and J are TRBV15 and TRBJ2-5, with D tentatively TRBD1 (5 bases). Germline assignment: CDR1 LNHNV and CDR2 YYDKDF (reference sequence). The CDR3 length is 16 residues. Trimming stripped 0 bases from V and 2 bases from J, with 13 bases between. CDR3 sequence (DNA): TGTGCCACCAGCAGAGATCTGGGGCCGCCGCAAGAGACCCAGTACTTC. As protein: CATSRDLGPPQETQYF. Full variable domain (outside the CDR3, taken from reference TRBV15 and TRBJ2-5): DAMVIQNPRYQVTQFGKPVTLSCSQTLNHNVMYWYQQKSSQAPKLLFHYYDKDFNNEADTPDNFQSRRPNTSFCFLDIRSPGLGDTAMYLCATSRDLGPPQETQYFGPGTRLLVL.

This chain connects TRBV11-2 to TRBJ2-5, with 11 nucleotides matching TRBD2. CDR1 and CDR2 from the germline V gene are SGHAT and FQNNGV. The ends lost 5 bases at V and 2 bases at J; junction bases unmatched: 13. The CDR3 length is 18 residues. The CDR3 sequence: CASSLSLAGGTLQETQYF. The CDR3 DNA reads TGTGCCAGCAGCCTTTCCTTAGCGGGGGGGACGCTTCAAGAGACCCAGTACTTC.

The V gene is TRBV18, the J gene TRBJ1-2; 9 bases match TRBD1. From germline, CDR1 is KGHSH and CDR2 LQKENI. V was clipped by 2 bases and J by 5 bases; unmatched bases: 15. This CDR3 spans 18 amino acids. DNA of the CDR3: TGTGCCAGCTCACCAGTGGCGAGACAGGGGGTTCTTGAATATGGCTACACCTTC. Residues: CASSPVARQGVLEYGYTF.

The chain combines TRBV27 with TRBJ2-7; 10 bases fit TRBD1. Trimming cost V 6 bases and J 7 bases; bases outside gene matches: 9. The CDR3 totals 14 residues. CDR1 MNHEY and CDR2 SMNVEV come from the germline V gene (reference sequence). DNA for the CDR3: TGTGCCAGCAGCACGGGACAGGGGACCTGGGAGCAGTACTTC. It translates to CASSTGQGTWEQYF.

This rearrangement joins TRBV5-1 to TRBJ2-1, with 7 bases identical to TRBD2. The CDR3 totals 15 residues. Germline V lookup: CDR1 SGHRS, CDR2 YFSETQ. V gave up 0 bases and J gave up 4 bases; unmatched junction bases: 4. The CDR3 loop is CASSLAGGRYNEQFF. Written as DNA, the CDR3 is TGCGCCAGCAGCTTGGCCGGGGGGAGGTACAATGAGCAGTTCTTC.

The rearrangement links TRBV5-1 to TRBJ2-1; 7 nucleotides line up with TRBD1. Germline V gene data show CDR1 as SGHRS and CDR2 as YFSETQ. This CDR3 is 15 amino acids long. V gave up 0 bases and J gave up 1 base; unmatched junction bases: 1. This chain's CDR3 is CASSLGGQSYNEQFF. CDR3 sequence (DNA): TGCGCCAGCAGCTTGGGGGGACAGTCCTACAATGAGCAGTTCTTC.

The gene calls are TRBV7-8 and TRBJ2-5, with 9 bases lining up with TRBD1. After removal of 2 bases from V and 5 bases from J, the junction contained 12 bases not matched to a gene. The CDR3 is made up of 17 amino acids. The germline V gene has CDR1 SGHVS and CDR2 FQNEAQ. The CDR3 spells CASSLWPPGTGQETQYF. In nucleotides, the CDR3 is TGTGCCAGCAGCTTATGGCCTCCCGGGACAGGGCAGGAGACCCAGTACTTC. Complete variable domain (other parts from reference TRBV7-8 and TRBJ2-5): GAGVSQSPRYKVAKRGQDVALRCDPISGHVSLFWYQQALGQGPEFLTYFQNEAQLDKSGLPSDRFFAERPEGSVSTLKIQRTQQEDSAVYLCASSLWPPGTGQETQYFGPGTRLLVL.

The rearrangement uses TRBV28 and TRBJ2-2; D remains ambiguous. With 2 bases removed from V and 1 base from J, the gap between germline ends came to 8 bases. Germline CDR1 and CDR2: MDHEN and SYDVKM. The CDR3 sequence is 15 residues long. CDR3 bases: TGTGCCAGCAGTTTAGACACCTGGAACACCGGGGAGCTGTTTTTT. It codes for CASSLDTWNTGELFF.

V and J are TRBV6-1 and TRBJ2-2; 8 bases map to TRBD1. The length of the CDR3 is 14 residues. V lost 8 bases and J lost 3; bases outside the gene matches: 5. CDR1 is MNHNS and CDR2 is SASEGT in the germline V gene. In DNA form, the CDR3 reads TGTGCCAGCCTAACAGGGGGTGACACCGGGGAGCTGTTTTTT. As protein: CASLTGGDTGELFF.

The chain is built from TRBV19 and TRBJ2-2, with 9 bases aligning to TRBD1. Germline values: CDR1 LNHDA, CDR2 SQIVND (reference sequence). The trim removed 6 bases at V and 2 bases at J, leaving 7 bases unmatched. The CDR3 length is 16 residues. As DNA, the CDR3 is TGTGCCAGTAGCAGGACAGGGGTGTCCAACACCGGGGAGCTGTTTTTT. Translation: CASSRTGVSNTGELFF.

The J gene is TRBJ2-1, the V gene TRBV4-1; unclear D gene. V was shortened by 2 bases and J by 6 bases, with 8 bases between the two germline ends. Germline CDR1 and CDR2: MGHRA and YSYEKL. The length of the CDR3 is 13 residues. The CDR3 loop reads CASSQRLVNEQFF. CDR3 in DNA: TGCGCCAGCAGCCAAAGGCTAGTCAATGAGCAGTTCTTC.

The chain is built from TRBV5-1 and TRBJ2-7, with 14 bases identical to TRBD2. Germline V lookup: CDR1 SGHRS, CDR2 YFSETQ. CDR3 length: 15 residues. Trimming removed 3 bases from V and 3 bases from J; junction bases left unmatched: 2. CDR3 amino acids: CASSWTSGRFYEQYF. The CDR3 DNA is TGCGCCAGCAGCTGGACTAGCGGGAGGTTCTACGAGCAGTACTTC.

This sequence joins TRBV4-3 and TRBJ2-1; D not resolved. This CDR3 is 18 amino acids long. Germline lookup yields CDR1 LGHNA and CDR2 YSLEER. Trimming cost V 3 bases and J 0 bases, with 18 bases left between them. CDR3 DNA: TGCGCCAGCAGCCAGGATGGCCTAAGCGTTCTCTCCTACAATGAGCAGTTCTTC. It encodes CASSQDGLSVLSYNEQFF.

This chain uses TRBV5-1 with TRBJ2-1, with D possibly TRBD1 on 5 matching bases. Germline CDR1 is SGHRS and CDR2 is YFSETQ. V dropped 0 bases and J dropped 8 bases, with 15 bases sitting between them. The CDR3 totals 15 residues. CDR3 residues: CASSLVNLGRDEQFF. The CDR3, as DNA: TGCGCCAGCAGCTTGGTGAATTTGGGGCGAGATGAGCAGTTCTTC.

This chain links TRBV4-2 with TRBJ1-4; D uncertain. V lost 4 bases and J 4 bases, leaving 19 bases between the germline ends. The germline V gene has CDR1 LGHNA and CDR2 YNFKEQ. The CDR3 loop spans 17 amino acids. CDR3 region: CASSLLGSGQLNEKLFF. DNA for the CDR3: TGTGCCAGCAGCCTCTTAGGGAGCGGGCAACTTAATGAAAAACTGTTTTTT.

The rearrangement links TRBV9 to TRBJ1-1; tentative D call: TRBD1 (6 bases). Germline-derived CDR1 and CDR2 are SGDLS and YYNGEE. This CDR3 spans 14 amino acids. V was trimmed by 4 bases and J by 2 bases, leaving 12 bases between them. CDR3: CASSYGQTNTEAFF. In DNA, the CDR3 is TGTGCCAGCAGCTACGGACAGACCAACACTGAAGCTTTCTTT.

J is TRBJ2-7 and V is TRBV7-8; 8 bases match TRBD1. The CDR3 has 18 residues. Germline trimming cut 5 bases from V and 6 bases from J; bases unmatched to any gene: 21. The V gene's germline CDR1 is SGHVS and CDR2 FQNEAQ. CDR3 sequence: CASSLRYRGQGGVREQYF. CDR3 sequence (DNA): TGTGCCAGCAGCCTCCGATACCGTGGACAGGGCGGAGTTCGCGAGCAGTACTTC.

The chain combines TRBV5-4 with TRBJ2-3; maybe TRBD1 (6 bases). In germline, CDR1 is SGHNT, CDR2 YYREEE (reference sequence). With 0 bases removed from V and 11 bases from J, the gap between germline ends came to 13 bases. This CDR3 comprises 13 residues. The DNA of the CDR3 is TGTGCCAGCAGCTTGGAAGTGGGCAGGGGGCAGTATTTT. Translated: CASSLEVGRGQYF.

This clone has just one count. The V gene is TRBV6-5, the J gene TRBJ2-3, with a possible D match to TRBD2 (7 bases). This CDR3 comprises 15 residues. V lost 0 bases and J lost 5, with 12 bases in between. Germline V gives CDR1 MNHEY, CDR2 SVGAGI. CDR3 DNA: TGTGCCAGCAGTTACTCGGGGGAGGGGGGAGATACGCAGTATTTT. This translates into CASSYSGEGGDTQYF.

The count of this clone is one. The chain employs TRBV30 and TRBJ2-6, with D hard to call. Trimming took off 2 bases at V and 4 bases at J, with 12 bases between the two ends. Germline V lookup: CDR1 GTSNPN, CDR2 SVGIG (reference sequence). The CDR3 covers 15 residues. CDR3 nucleotide sequence: TGTGCCTGGAGTCCCCCCACTCCCGGGGCCAACGTCCTGACTTTC. Encoded protein: CAWSPPTPGANVLTF.

This clone was detected only once. The chain combines TRBV7-7 with TRBJ1-3; D not resolved. This CDR3 has 13 amino acids. The ends were cut back, 5 bases at V and 0 bases at J, with 5 bases in the middle. Germline V lookup: CDR1 SSHAT, CDR2 FNYEAQ (reference sequence). The CDR3, as DNA: TGTGCCAGCAGCCCTAGCTCTGGAAACACCATATATTTT. Amino acids: CASSPSSGNTIYF. Based on the CDR3 plus reference TRBV7-7 and TRBJ1-3, the full variable domain is GAGVSQSPRYKVTKRGQDVTLRCDPISSHATLYWYQQALGQGPEFLTYFNYEAQPDKSGLPSDRFSAERPEGSISTLTIQRTEQRDSAMYRCASSPSSGNTIYFGEGSWLTVV.

V is TRBV7-9 and J is TRBJ2-7, with TRBD1 identical over 7 bases. The CDR3 totals 13 residues. V lost 6 bases and J lost 5; bases outside the gene matches: 7. CDR1 and CDR2 from the germline V gene are SEHNR and FQNEAQ (reference sequence). The CDR3 is CASRQGPVDEQYF. As DNA, the CDR3 is TGTGCCAGCAGACAGGGGCCCGTGGACGAGCAGTACTTC.

This clone came up once. The V gene is TRBV4-3, the J gene TRBJ1-2, with 9 positions matching TRBD1. CDR1 is LGHNA and CDR2 is YSLEER in the germline V gene. The CDR3 has 14 residues. J was trimmed by 4 bases and V by 5 bases; bases with no gene match: 5. The chain's CDR3 is CASSTHRGPYGYTF. In DNA, the CDR3 is TGCGCCAGCAGCACTCACAGGGGGCCCTATGGCTACACCTTC.

This chain uses TRBV30 with TRBJ1-2; D perhaps matches TRBD1 (6 bases). There are 13 residues in the CDR3. V dropped 2 bases and J dropped 2 bases, with 9 bases sitting between them. CDR1 GTSNPN and CDR2 SVGIG come from the germline V gene (reference sequence). CDR3 nucleotide sequence: TGTGCCTGGAGTCCAACAGGGAACTATGGCTACACCTTC. Translating it yields CAWSPTGNYGYTF.

The gene calls are TRBV7-8 and TRBJ2-5, with TRBD2 as a possible D gene (6 bases). Looked up from germline, CDR1 is SGHVS and CDR2 is FQNEAQ. The CDR3 loop spans 15 amino acids. V dropped 4 bases and J dropped 5 bases, with 17 bases sitting between them. CDR3 in amino acids: CASSSSGLAQETQYF. The CDR3 bases are TGTGCCAGCAGCTCCTCTGGTCTAGCGCAGGAGACCCAGTACTTC.

The chain couples TRBV30 to TRBJ2-7, with TRBD1 identical over 10 bases. The CDR3 runs 14 residues. Germline CDR1 is GTSNPN and CDR2 is SVGIG (reference sequence). The ends lost 3 bases at V and 2 bases at J; junction bases unmatched: 4. The CDR3 DNA reads as TGTGCCTGGAGCCTGGACAGGGGGACCTACGAGCAGTACTTC. This encodes CAWSLDRGTYEQYF. Drawing the rest from reference TRBV30 and TRBJ2-7, the complete variable domain is SQTIHQWPATLVQPVGSPLSLECTVEGTSNPNLYWYRQAAGRGLQLLFYSVGIGQISSEVPQNLSASRPQDRQFILSSKKLLLSDSGFYLCAWSLDRGTYEQYFGPGTRLTVT.

J is TRBJ2-3 and V is TRBV7-9, with 7 bases lining up with TRBD1. The V and J ends lost 9 bases and 2 bases, in that order; junction bases with no gene match: 5. CDR3 length: 13 amino acids. CDR1 is SEHNR and CDR2 is FQNEAQ in the germline V gene (reference sequence). CDR3: CASDRVITDTQYF. For the CDR3, the DNA is TGTGCCAGTGACAGGGTTATCACAGATACGCAGTATTTT.

This clone was counted between two and nine times. V gene TRBV4-1 combines with J gene TRBJ2-7; TRBD1 agrees at 9 bases. CDR3 length: 14 amino acids. In germline, CDR1 is MGHRA, CDR2 YSYEKL. J gave up 7 bases and V 4 bases, and 8 bases lay outside the gene matches. CDR3 sequence: CASSPRTGAGEQYF. In DNA form, the CDR3 reads TGCGCCAGCAGCCCCCGGACAGGGGCGGGAGAGCAGTACTTC.

The CDR3 DNA sequence: TGTGCCACCAGCAGAGTGGGGTTACAGGTGTTAGGTGAAAAACTGTTTTTT. It translates to CATSRVGLQVLGEKLFF. The chain is built from TRBV15 and TRBJ1-4; tentatively, D is TRBD1 (5 bases). CDR3 length equals 17 residues. Trimming removed 1 base at V and 7 bases at J, with 19 bases between. Germline assignment: CDR1 LNHNV and CDR2 YYDKDF (reference sequence).